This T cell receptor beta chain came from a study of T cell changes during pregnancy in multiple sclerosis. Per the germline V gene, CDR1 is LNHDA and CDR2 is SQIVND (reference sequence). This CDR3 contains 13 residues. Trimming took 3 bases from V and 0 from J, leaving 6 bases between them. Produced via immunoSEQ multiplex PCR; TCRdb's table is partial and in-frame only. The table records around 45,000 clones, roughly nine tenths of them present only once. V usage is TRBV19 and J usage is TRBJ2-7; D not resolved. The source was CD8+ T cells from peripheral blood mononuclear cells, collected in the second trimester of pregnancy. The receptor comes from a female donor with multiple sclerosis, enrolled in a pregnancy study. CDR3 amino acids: CASSIFYSYEQYF. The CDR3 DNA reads TGTGCCAGTAGTATTTTCTACTCCTACGAGCAGTACTTC.